A single sample is the source of the 6 T cell receptor beta chains below, sequenced in a study of T cell repertoires in cytomegalovirus infection. Their recognized antigens are unknown. TCRdb used MiXCR to reprocess the reads, holding one entry per CDR3 protein. The sample lists about 47,000 distinct CDR3 sequences; around a fifth were seen once. This sample comprised CD8+ T cells from cultured PBMCs, obtained from culture after CMV antigen stimulation. The receptor source for this set is a human donor in good health (CMV status not recorded). Some clones in this sample may be carry-over from other donors' samples.

This sequence joins TRBV7-9 and TRBJ2-7; a possible D gene is TRBD1 (5 bases). CDR1 is SEHNR and CDR2 is FQNEAQ in the germline V gene (reference sequence). CDR3 size: 15 residues. The V and J ends lost 4 bases and 3 bases respectively, with 16 bases between them. The CDR3 DNA reads TGTGCCAGCAGCTCCCCGGACACCATTTTCTACGAGCAGTACTTC. It specifies CASSSPDTIFYEQYF.

This chain uses TRBV4-3 with TRBJ2-7; D is possibly TRBD2 (5 bases). Germline CDR1 is LGHNA and CDR2 is YSLEER. The length of the CDR3 is 13 residues. V lost 5 bases, J lost 4 bases, and 12 bases lay in between. CDR3 coding DNA: TGCGCCAGCAGCGGCGGTGGGAGATACGAGCAGTACTTC. The encoded protein is CASSGGGRYEQYF.

The chain carries TRBV28 and TRBJ2-7; no definite D call. V shed 5 bases and J shed 2 bases, with 4 bases lying between them. There are 11 residues in the CDR3. Germline V lookup: CDR1 MDHEN, CDR2 SYDVKM. The CDR3 DNA sequence: TGTGCCAGCAGTCAAACCTACGAGCAGTACTTC. Amino acid sequence: CASSQTYEQYF.

The V call is TRBV6-5, the J call TRBJ1-4; 8 nucleotides match TRBD1. Germline V gene sequence: CDR1 MNHEY, CDR2 SVGAGI. The CDR3 is 13 residues long. V shed 5 bases, J shed 8 bases, and the junction held 4 bases outside the gene matches. CDR3 sequence reads: CASSVDREEKLFF. The DNA of the CDR3 is TGTGCCAGCAGTGTGGACAGGGAAGAAAAACTGTTTTTT.

This clonotype came up a few times. This chain connects TRBV27 to TRBJ2-5; D is unresolved. This CDR3 has 11 amino acids. Germline V gene data show CDR1 as MNHEY and CDR2 as SMNVEV (reference sequence). The germline V and J ends were trimmed by 8 bases and 2 bases, with 6 bases remaining between them. CDR3 coding DNA: TGTGCCAGCCGGCGTCAAGAGACCCAGTACTTC. Its translation is CASRRQETQYF.

This clonotype came up a few times. The J gene is TRBJ1-2, the V gene TRBV19; D ambiguous. The germline CDR1 and CDR2 sequences are LNHDA and SQIVND (reference sequence). The CDR3 is 14 amino acids. V lost 6 bases and J 4 bases, leaving 15 bases between the germline ends. The CDR3 here is CASRKDQSLYGYTF. Written as DNA, the CDR3 is TGTGCCAGTAGGAAGGATCAGTCCCTCTATGGCTACACCTTC.